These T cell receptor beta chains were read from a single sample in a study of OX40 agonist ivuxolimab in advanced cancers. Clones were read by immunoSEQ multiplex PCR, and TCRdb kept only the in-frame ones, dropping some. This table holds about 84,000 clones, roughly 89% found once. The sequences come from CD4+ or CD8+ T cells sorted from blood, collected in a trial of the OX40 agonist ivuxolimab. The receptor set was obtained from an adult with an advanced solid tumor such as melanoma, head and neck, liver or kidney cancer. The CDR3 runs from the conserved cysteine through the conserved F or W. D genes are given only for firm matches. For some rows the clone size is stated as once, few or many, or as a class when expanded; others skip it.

cdr3_aa: CASSQADRGNQPQHF
cdr3_nt: TGCGCCAGCAGCCAAGCGGACAGAGGGAATCAGCCCCAGCATTTT
d_call: -
clone_size: -
j_call: TRBJ1-5
v_call: TRBV4-1

cdr3_aa: CASSLAQGDGYTF
cdr3_nt: TGTGCCAGCAGCTTAGCGCAGGGGGATGGCTACACCTTC
d_call: TRBD1
clone_size: -
j_call: TRBJ1-2
v_call: TRBV7-9

cdr3_aa: CASSLDRGNTGELFF
cdr3_nt: TGTGCCAGCAGTCTGGACAGGGGAAACACCGGGGAGCTGTTTTTT
d_call: TRBD1
clone_size: -
j_call: TRBJ2-2
v_call: TRBV2

cdr3_aa: CASSLWATGSGANVLTF
cdr3_nt: TGTGCCAGCAGCCTGTGGGCGACAGGCTCTGGGGCCAACGTCCTGACTTTC
d_call: -
clone_size: -
j_call: TRBJ2-6
v_call: TRBV11-2

cdr3_aa: CASRELGLPRGYTF
cdr3_nt: TGTGCCAGCCGAGAACTGGGGCTACCCCGAGGCTACACCTTC
d_call: -
clone_size: -
j_call: TRBJ1-2
v_call: TRBV28

cdr3_aa: CASSFGPVTSGNTIYF
cdr3_nt: TGCGCCAGCAGCTTTGGGCCGGTTACCTCTGGAAACACCATATATTTT
d_call: -
clone_size: -
j_call: TRBJ1-3
v_call: TRBV5-1

cdr3_aa: CAAKTSGGRNNEQFF
cdr3_nt: TGTGCCGCGAAGACTAGCGGGGGCCGGAACAATGAGCAGTTCTTC
d_call: TRBD2
clone_size: -
j_call: TRBJ2-1
v_call: TRBV10-3

cdr3_aa: CASSLGTGGKRVAFF
cdr3_nt: TGTGCCAGCAGCTTAGGGACAGGGGGTAAACGAGTAGCTTTCTTT
d_call: TRBD1
clone_size: -
j_call: TRBJ1-1
v_call: TRBV7-9

cdr3_aa: CAISESGGGPTVNEQFF
cdr3_nt: TGTGCCATCAGTGAGTCGGGTGGGGGGCCGACGGTCAATGAGCAGTTCTTC
d_call: -
clone_size: -
j_call: TRBJ2-1
v_call: TRBV10-3

cdr3_aa: CATTKRGAGVGTQYF
cdr3_nt: TGTGCCACCACGAAGCGGGGAGCGGGAGTGGGGACCCAGTACTTC
d_call: TRBD2
clone_size: few
j_call: TRBJ2-5
v_call: TRBV19

cdr3_aa: CASSLWGQGTTEAFF
cdr3_nt: TGCGCCAGCAGCTTATGGGGACAGGGAACTACTGAAGCTTTCTTT
d_call: TRBD1
clone_size: once
j_call: TRBJ1-1
v_call: TRBV5-1

cdr3_aa: CSVEEGTPGIQYF
cdr3_nt: TGCAGCGTTGAAGAGGGCACCCCGGGGATTCAGTACTTC
d_call: -
clone_size: -
j_call: TRBJ2-4
v_call: TRBV29-1

cdr3_aa: CASSLTLGSEAFF
cdr3_nt: TGTGCCAGCAGCCTCACCTTGGGCTCTGAAGCTTTCTTT
d_call: -
clone_size: -
j_call: TRBJ1-1
v_call: TRBV7-9

cdr3_aa: CASSSGQINEQFF
cdr3_nt: TGTGCCAGCAGTTCGGGACAAATAAATGAGCAGTTCTTC
d_call: -
clone_size: -
j_call: TRBJ2-1
v_call: TRBV2

cdr3_aa: CASSRYPGQGTDTQYF
cdr3_nt: TGCGCCAGCAGCCGGTACCCGGGACAGGGTACAGATACGCAGTATTTT
d_call: TRBD1
clone_size: -
j_call: TRBJ2-3
v_call: TRBV5-1

cdr3_aa: CATSRGGANYGYTF
cdr3_nt: TGTGCCACCAGCAGAGGGGGAGCTAACTATGGCTACACCTTC
d_call: -
clone_size: -
j_call: TRBJ1-2
v_call: TRBV15

cdr3_aa: CASSSFRGGTDTQYF
cdr3_nt: TGTGCCAGTAGTAGTTTCCGGGGCGGCACAGATACGCAGTATTTT
d_call: -
clone_size: -
j_call: TRBJ2-3
v_call: TRBV19

cdr3_aa: CASTQWSEQFF
cdr3_nt: TGTGCCAGCACCCAGTGGAGTGAGCAGTTCTTC
d_call: -
clone_size: -
j_call: TRBJ2-1
v_call: TRBV11-2

cdr3_aa: CASGLNLGDQYF
cdr3_nt: TGTGCTAGTGGTTTGAACCTAGGGGACCAGTACTTC
d_call: -
clone_size: -
j_call: TRBJ2-7
v_call: TRBV12-5

cdr3_aa: CASRFSSGQGSSGGTQYF
cdr3_nt: TGTGCCAGCCGTTTTTCGAGTGGGCAGGGCAGCTCCGGGGGAACCCAGTACTTC
d_call: -
clone_size: -
j_call: TRBJ2-5
v_call: TRBV2

cdr3_aa: CASSPQQDYSGPQHF
cdr3_nt: TGTGCCAGCAGTCCCCAACAGGATTATTCAGGGCCCCAGCATTTT
d_call: -
clone_size: -
j_call: TRBJ1-5
v_call: TRBV27

cdr3_aa: CATSRTGTASYEQYF
cdr3_nt: TGTGCCACCAGCAGAACCGGGACAGCCTCCTACGAGCAGTACTTC
d_call: TRBD1
clone_size: -
j_call: TRBJ2-7
v_call: TRBV15

cdr3_aa: CASSEVSGVGEQYF
cdr3_nt: TGTGCCAGCAGTGAAGTTTCAGGGGTGGGCGAGCAGTACTTC
d_call: -
clone_size: -
j_call: TRBJ2-7
v_call: TRBV6-1

cdr3_aa: CANNRDRSEAFF
cdr3_nt: TGTGCCAATAACAGGGATCGTTCTGAAGCTTTCTTT
d_call: -
clone_size: -
j_call: TRBJ1-1
v_call: TRBV15

cdr3_aa: CASRRTGARVEQYF
cdr3_nt: TGTGCCAGCAGGAGGACAGGGGCCCGGGTCGAGCAGTACTTC
d_call: TRBD1
clone_size: -
j_call: TRBJ2-7
v_call: TRBV6-5

cdr3_aa: CSVDFGNKEKYTF
cdr3_nt: TGCAGCGTTGATTTCGGCAACAAGGAAAAGTACACCTTC
d_call: -
clone_size: -
j_call: TRBJ1-2
v_call: TRBV29-1

cdr3_aa: CASSLGRWGGTQYF
cdr3_nt: TGTGCCAGCAGCTTAGGGCGCTGGGGAGGTACGCAGTATTTT
d_call: -
clone_size: few
j_call: TRBJ2-3
v_call: TRBV7-2

cdr3_aa: CASSLSAGGSYNSPLHF
cdr3_nt: TGTGCCAGCAGCTTATCGGCAGGGGGCTCCTATAATTCACCCCTCCACTTT
d_call: TRBD1
clone_size: -
j_call: TRBJ1-6
v_call: TRBV7-2

cdr3_aa: CASSQVGTSRAGELFF
cdr3_nt: TGCGCCAGCAGCCAAGTCGGGACTAGTAGAGCCGGGGAGCTGTTTTTT
d_call: TRBD2
clone_size: -
j_call: TRBJ2-2
v_call: TRBV4-3

cdr3_aa: CASSLLPPGQGAISYEQYF
cdr3_nt: TGTGCCAGCAGCCTTTTACCGCCGGGACAGGGGGCGATCTCCTACGAGCAGTACTTC
d_call: TRBD1
clone_size: few
j_call: TRBJ2-7
v_call: TRBV7-6

cdr3_aa: CASSLGGGIRHIYF
cdr3_nt: TGTGCCAGCAGCTTAGGGGGCGGAATTAGGCACATATATTTT
d_call: -
clone_size: -
j_call: TRBJ1-3
v_call: TRBV7-2

cdr3_aa: CASSPPGQGTNTGELFF
cdr3_nt: TGTGCCAGCAGTCCCCCAGGACAGGGAACGAACACCGGGGAGCTGTTTTTT
d_call: TRBD1
clone_size: -
j_call: TRBJ2-2
v_call: TRBV28

cdr3_aa: CASRPLANTGELFF
cdr3_nt: TGTGCCAGTAGGCCTCTAGCGAACACCGGGGAGCTGTTTTTT
d_call: -
clone_size: -
j_call: TRBJ2-2
v_call: TRBV19

cdr3_aa: CASSQMGRTAGETQYF
cdr3_nt: TGTGCCAGCAGCCAAATGGGGAGGACAGCTGGGGAGACCCAGTACTTC
d_call: -
clone_size: -
j_call: TRBJ2-5
v_call: TRBV14

cdr3_aa: CASSSGLAGSYNEQFF
cdr3_nt: TGTGCCAGCAGTTCAGGACTAGCGGGTTCCTACAATGAGCAGTTCTTC
d_call: TRBD2
clone_size: -
j_call: TRBJ2-1
v_call: TRBV28

cdr3_aa: CASSQDWAGGDQETQYF
cdr3_nt: TGCGCCAGCAGCCAAGATTGGGCTGGGGGGGACCAAGAGACCCAGTACTTC
d_call: TRBD2
clone_size: once
j_call: TRBJ2-5
v_call: TRBV4-1

cdr3_aa: CASSPGLAEAFF
cdr3_nt: TGTGCCAGCAGTCCCGGACTCGCTGAAGCTTTCTTT
d_call: -
clone_size: -
j_call: TRBJ1-1
v_call: TRBV6-5

cdr3_aa: CASEGGETQYF
cdr3_nt: TGTGCCAGTGAAGGTGGGGAGACCCAGTACTTC
d_call: -
clone_size: few
j_call: TRBJ2-5
v_call: TRBV2

cdr3_aa: CASSYSPYPSTDTQYF
cdr3_nt: TGTGCCAGCAGTTACTCACCTTATCCTAGCACAGATACGCAGTATTTT
d_call: -
clone_size: -
j_call: TRBJ2-3
v_call: TRBV6-5

cdr3_aa: CASRDLAMTDTQYF
cdr3_nt: TGCGCCAGCAGAGATCTAGCGATGACAGATACGCAGTATTTT
d_call: -
clone_size: -
j_call: TRBJ2-3
v_call: TRBV10-2

cdr3_aa: CAISDFFWDRGGNEQFF
cdr3_nt: TGTGCCATCAGTGACTTCTTCTGGGACAGGGGAGGCAATGAGCAGTTCTTC
d_call: TRBD1
clone_size: once
j_call: TRBJ2-1
v_call: TRBV10-3

cdr3_aa: CASSLGLAKNIQYF
cdr3_nt: TGTGCCAGCAGCTTGGGCCTAGCCAAAAACATTCAGTACTTC
d_call: -
clone_size: -
j_call: TRBJ2-4
v_call: TRBV5-8

cdr3_aa: CASSAETTNYGYTF
cdr3_nt: TGTGCCAGTAGTGCAGAAACCACTAACTATGGCTACACCTTC
d_call: -
clone_size: -
j_call: TRBJ1-2
v_call: TRBV19

cdr3_aa: CASSPGTRNEKLFF
cdr3_nt: TGTGCCAGCAGCCCGGGGACGCGTAATGAAAAACTGTTTTTT
d_call: -
clone_size: -
j_call: TRBJ1-4
v_call: TRBV11-2

cdr3_aa: CASSRGGSTEAFF
cdr3_nt: TGTGCCAGCAGCCGAGGGGGTTCCACTGAAGCTTTCTTT
d_call: -
clone_size: -
j_call: TRBJ1-1
v_call: TRBV13

cdr3_aa: CASSQAVGSLHGYTF
cdr3_nt: TGCGCCAGCAGCCAAGCTGTAGGATCCCTCCATGGCTACACCTTC
d_call: -
clone_size: once
j_call: TRBJ1-2
v_call: TRBV4-1

cdr3_aa: CSATGGGQGRTDTQYF
cdr3_nt: TGCAGCGCCACGGGGGGAGGTCAGGGCCGCACAGATACGCAGTATTTT
d_call: TRBD2
clone_size: -
j_call: TRBJ2-3
v_call: TRBV29-1